This T cell receptor beta chain was retrieved from a study of regulatory T cells in long-lasting Graves disease. There are many counts of this clonotype. Construction of the TCR beta libraries employed iRepertoire HTBI primers in conjunction with Arm-PCR of CDR3 regions. Original analysis: Identification across samples found 62 TRBV and roughly 13 TRBJ segments. TCRdb independently ran MiXCR on the multiplex PCR reads; one entry per CDR3 protein. The V and J calls were determined by TCRdb, not by the authors. The sample carries 500,000 to 700,000 distinct CDR3 sequences, under 20% recorded once. Time point denoted: newly diagnosed GD, antithyroid drugs for less than 3 months. The TCR library was prepared using RNA isolated from PBMCs. The CDR3 spans 12 residues. Germline V CDR1 and CDR2: MDHEN, SYDVKM. Trimming stripped 7 bases from V and 8 bases from J, with 14 bases between. This sample also appeared in a second study, on T cells in Graves' hyperthyroidism and ophthalmopathy. That paper states: An absence of ophthalmopathy progression within 18 months meant stable Graves' hyperthyroidism.

The sequencing here drew on peripheral blood mononuclear cells (PBMCs), taken at new diagnosis, from a patient treated with antithyroid drugs. The chain joins TRBV28 to TRBJ1-1; D gene ambiguous. This sequence originates from a woman aged 25 to 39 with Graves disease. The chain's CDR3 is CASTKEVGEAFF. For the CDR3, the DNA is TGTGCCAGCACCAAAGAAGTCGGCGAAGCTTTCTTT.